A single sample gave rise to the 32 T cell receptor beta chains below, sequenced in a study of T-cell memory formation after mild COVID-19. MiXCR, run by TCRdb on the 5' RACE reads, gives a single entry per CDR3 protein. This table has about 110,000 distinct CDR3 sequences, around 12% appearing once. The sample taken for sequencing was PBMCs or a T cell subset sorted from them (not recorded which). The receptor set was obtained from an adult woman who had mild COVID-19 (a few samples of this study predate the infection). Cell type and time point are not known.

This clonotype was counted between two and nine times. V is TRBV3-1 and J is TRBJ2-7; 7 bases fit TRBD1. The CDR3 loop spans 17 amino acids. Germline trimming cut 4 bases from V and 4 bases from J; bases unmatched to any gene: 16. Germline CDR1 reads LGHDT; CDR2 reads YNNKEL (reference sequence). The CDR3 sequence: CASSPRTGLGKAYEQYF. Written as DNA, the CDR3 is TGTGCCAGCAGCCCTAGGACAGGCCTGGGTAAGGCGTACGAGCAGTACTTC.

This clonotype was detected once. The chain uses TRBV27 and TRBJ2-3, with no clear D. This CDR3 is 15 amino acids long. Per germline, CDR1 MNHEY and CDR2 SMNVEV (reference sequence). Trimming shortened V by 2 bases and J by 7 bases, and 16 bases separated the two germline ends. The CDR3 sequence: CASSLRRALGNTQYF. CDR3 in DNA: TGTGCCAGCAGTTTAAGACGAGCTTTGGGGAATACGCAGTATTTT.

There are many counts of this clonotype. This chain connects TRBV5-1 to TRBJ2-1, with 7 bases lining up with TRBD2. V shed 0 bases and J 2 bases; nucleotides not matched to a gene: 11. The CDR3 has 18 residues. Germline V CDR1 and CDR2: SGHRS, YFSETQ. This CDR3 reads CASSLVTAGSNPYNEQFF. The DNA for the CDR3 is TGCGCCAGCAGCTTGGTAACAGCGGGGAGCAACCCCTACAATGAGCAGTTCTTC.

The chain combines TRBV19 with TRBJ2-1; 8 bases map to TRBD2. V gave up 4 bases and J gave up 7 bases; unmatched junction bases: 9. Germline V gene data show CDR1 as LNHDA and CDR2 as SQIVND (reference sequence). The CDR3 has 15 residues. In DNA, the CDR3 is TGTGCCAGTAGTAAAGGAGCGGGAGAGCGGAATGAGCAGTTCTTC. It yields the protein CASSKGAGERNEQFF.

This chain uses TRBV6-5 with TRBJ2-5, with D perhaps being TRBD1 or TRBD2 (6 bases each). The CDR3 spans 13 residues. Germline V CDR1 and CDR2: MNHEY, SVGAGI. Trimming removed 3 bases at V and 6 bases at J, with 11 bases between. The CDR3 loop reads CASSYGGHQTQYF. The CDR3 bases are TGTGCCAGCAGTTATGGGGGGCATCAGACCCAGTACTTC.

The DNA for the CDR3 is TGTGCCAGCAGTCCAGGGACAGGCGCAGAGACCCAGTACTTC. It specifies CASSPGTGAETQYF. The rearrangement links TRBV6-4 to TRBJ2-5; 8 bases fit TRBD1. Germline V gene sequence: CDR1 MRHNA, CDR2 SNTAGT. After removal of 5 bases from V and 4 bases from J, the junction contained 6 bases not matched to a gene. This CDR3 contains 14 residues.

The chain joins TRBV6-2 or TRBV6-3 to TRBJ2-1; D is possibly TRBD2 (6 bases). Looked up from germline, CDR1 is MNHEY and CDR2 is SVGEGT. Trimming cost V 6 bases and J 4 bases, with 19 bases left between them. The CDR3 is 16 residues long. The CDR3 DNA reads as TGTGCCAGCAGCCACCAAGGGGCTAGCGAGTACAATGAGCAGTTCTTC. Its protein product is CASSHQGASEYNEQFF.

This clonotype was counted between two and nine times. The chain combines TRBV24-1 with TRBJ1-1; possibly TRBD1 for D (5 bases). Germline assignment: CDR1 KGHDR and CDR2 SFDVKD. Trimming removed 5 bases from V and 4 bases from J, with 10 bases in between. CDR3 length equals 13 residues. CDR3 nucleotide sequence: TGTGCCACCAGTGTGGGGGGGAGCACTGAAGCTTTCTTT. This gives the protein CATSVGGSTEAFF.

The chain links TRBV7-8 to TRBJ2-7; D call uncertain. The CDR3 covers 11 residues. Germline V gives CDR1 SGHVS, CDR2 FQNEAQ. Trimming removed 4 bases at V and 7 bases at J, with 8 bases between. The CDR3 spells CASSWTIEQYF. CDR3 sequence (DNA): TGTGCCAGCAGCTGGACGATTGAGCAGTACTTC.

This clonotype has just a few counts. The DNA for the CDR3 is TGCGCCAGCAGCCTGGGGACTACCCGGATAGATACGCAGTATTTT. Its protein is CASSLGTTRIDTQYF. The V call is TRBV5-1, the J call TRBJ2-3; 7 bases align to TRBD2. The CDR3 runs 15 residues. Trimming cost V 4 bases and J 5 bases; bases outside gene matches: 10. Germline V gene lookup returns CDR1 SGHRS and CDR2 YFSETQ.

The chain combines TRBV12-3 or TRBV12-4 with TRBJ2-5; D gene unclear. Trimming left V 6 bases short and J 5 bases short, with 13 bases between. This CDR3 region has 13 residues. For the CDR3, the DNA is TGTGCCAGCAGCTGGATCGTCGGGGAGACCCAGTACTTC. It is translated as CASSWIVGETQYF.

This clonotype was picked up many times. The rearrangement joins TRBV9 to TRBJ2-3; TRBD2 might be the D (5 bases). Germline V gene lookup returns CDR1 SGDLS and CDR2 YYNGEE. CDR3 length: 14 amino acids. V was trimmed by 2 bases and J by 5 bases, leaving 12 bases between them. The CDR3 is CASSVPGGGDTQYF. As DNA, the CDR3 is TGTGCCAGCAGCGTCCCCGGCGGAGGAGATACGCAGTATTTT.

CDR3 sequence: CASSPISTYEQYF. The CDR3 nucleotides are TGTGCCAGCTCACCAATTTCAACCTACGAGCAGTACTTC. The chain combines TRBV18 with TRBJ2-7; D is unclear. This CDR3 spans 13 amino acids. Between the trimmed V and J ends, which lost 2 bases and 2 bases, there was a span of 7 bases. Germline CDR1 KGHSH, CDR2 LQKENI. The full variable domain, in which reference TRBV18 and TRBJ2-7 provide the parts outside the CDR3, is NAGVMQNPRHLVRRRGQEARLRCSPMKGHSHVYWYRQLPEEGLKFMVYLQKENIIDESGMPKERFSAEFPKEGPSILRIQQVVRGDSAAYFCASSPISTYEQYFGPGTRLTVT.

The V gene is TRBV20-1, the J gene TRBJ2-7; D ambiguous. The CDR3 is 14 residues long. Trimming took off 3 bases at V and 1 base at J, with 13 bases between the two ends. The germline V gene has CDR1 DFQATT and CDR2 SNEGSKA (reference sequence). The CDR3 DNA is TGCAGTGCTAGTGACACCGGTCAATCCTACGAGCAGTACTTC. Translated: CSASDTGQSYEQYF.

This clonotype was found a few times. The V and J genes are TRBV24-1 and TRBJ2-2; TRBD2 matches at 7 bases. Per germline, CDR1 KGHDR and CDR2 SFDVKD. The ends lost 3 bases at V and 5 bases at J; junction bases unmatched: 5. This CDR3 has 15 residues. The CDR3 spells CATSDPERGTGELFF. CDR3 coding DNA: TGTGCCACCAGTGATCCCGAGCGGGGTACCGGGGAGCTGTTTTTT.

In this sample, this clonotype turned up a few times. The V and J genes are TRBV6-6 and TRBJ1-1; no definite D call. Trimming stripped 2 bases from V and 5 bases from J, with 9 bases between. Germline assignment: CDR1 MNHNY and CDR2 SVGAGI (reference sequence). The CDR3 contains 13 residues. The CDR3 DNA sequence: TGTGCCAGCAGTTACAGGACCGAAACTGAAGCTTTCTTT. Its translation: CASSYRTETEAFF.

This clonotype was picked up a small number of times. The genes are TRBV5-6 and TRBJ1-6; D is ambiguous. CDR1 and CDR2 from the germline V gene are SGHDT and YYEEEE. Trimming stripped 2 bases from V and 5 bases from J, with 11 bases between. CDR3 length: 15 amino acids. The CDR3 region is CASSFQSGDNSPLHF. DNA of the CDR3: TGTGCCAGCAGCTTCCAGAGTGGGGATAATTCACCCCTCCACTTT.

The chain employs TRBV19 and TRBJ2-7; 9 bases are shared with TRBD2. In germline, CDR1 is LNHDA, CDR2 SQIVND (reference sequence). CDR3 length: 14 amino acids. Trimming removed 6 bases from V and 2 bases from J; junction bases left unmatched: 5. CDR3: CASSPGTSTYEQYF. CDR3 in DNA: TGTGCCAGTAGCCCCGGGACTAGCACCTACGAGCAGTACTTC.

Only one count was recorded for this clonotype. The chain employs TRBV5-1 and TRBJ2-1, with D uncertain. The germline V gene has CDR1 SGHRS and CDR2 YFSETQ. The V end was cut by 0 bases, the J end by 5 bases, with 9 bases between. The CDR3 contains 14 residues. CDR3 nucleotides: TGCGCCAGCAGCTTGGTGACAAAAAACAATGAGCAGTTCTTC. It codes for CASSLVTKNNEQFF.

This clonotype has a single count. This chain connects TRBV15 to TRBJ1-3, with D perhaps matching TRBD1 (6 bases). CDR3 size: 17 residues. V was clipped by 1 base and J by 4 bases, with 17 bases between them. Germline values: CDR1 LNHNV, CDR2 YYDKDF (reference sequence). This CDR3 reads CATSRAFTGQLGNTIYF. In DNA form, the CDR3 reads TGTGCCACCAGCAGAGCTTTTACCGGACAGTTAGGAAACACCATATATTTT.

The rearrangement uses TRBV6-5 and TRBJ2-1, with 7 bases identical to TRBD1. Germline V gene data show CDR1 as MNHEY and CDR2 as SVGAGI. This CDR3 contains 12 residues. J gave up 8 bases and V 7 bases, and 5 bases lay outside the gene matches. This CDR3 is CASIGGRDEQFF. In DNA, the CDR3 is TGTGCCAGCATAGGGGGCCGGGATGAGCAGTTCTTC.

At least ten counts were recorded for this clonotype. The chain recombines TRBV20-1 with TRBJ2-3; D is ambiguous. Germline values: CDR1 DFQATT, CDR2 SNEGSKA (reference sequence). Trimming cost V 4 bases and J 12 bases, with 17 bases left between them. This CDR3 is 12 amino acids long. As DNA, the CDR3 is TGCAGTGCTATTGGCAAGGAGACACACCAGTATTTT. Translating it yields CSAIGKETHQYF.

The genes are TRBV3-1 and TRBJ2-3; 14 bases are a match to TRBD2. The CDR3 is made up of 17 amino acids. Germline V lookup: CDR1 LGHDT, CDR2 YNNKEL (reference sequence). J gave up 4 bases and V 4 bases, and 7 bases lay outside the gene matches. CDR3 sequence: CASSLLGLAGGPDTQYF. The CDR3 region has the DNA TGTGCCAGCAGCCTTCTCGGACTAGCGGGGGGTCCAGATACGCAGTATTTT.

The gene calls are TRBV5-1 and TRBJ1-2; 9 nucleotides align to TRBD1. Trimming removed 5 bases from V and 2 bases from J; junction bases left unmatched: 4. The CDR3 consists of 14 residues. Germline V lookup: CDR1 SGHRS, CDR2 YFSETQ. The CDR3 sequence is CASSPGTGNYGYTF. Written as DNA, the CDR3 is TGCGCCAGCAGTCCCGGGACAGGGAACTATGGCTACACCTTC.

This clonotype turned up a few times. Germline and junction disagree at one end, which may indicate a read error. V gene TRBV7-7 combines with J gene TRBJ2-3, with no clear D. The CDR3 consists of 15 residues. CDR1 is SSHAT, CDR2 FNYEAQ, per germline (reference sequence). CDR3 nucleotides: TGTGCTAGCAGTTGCATTCGGAGAAAAGGAGATACGCAGTATTTT. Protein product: CASSCIRRKGDTQYF.

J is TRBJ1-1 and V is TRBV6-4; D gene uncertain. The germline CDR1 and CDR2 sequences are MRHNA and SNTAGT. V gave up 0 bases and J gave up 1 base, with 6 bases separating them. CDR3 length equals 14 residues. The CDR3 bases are TGTGCCAGCAGTGACTCATCAGAGAACACTGAAGCTTTCTTT. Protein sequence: CASSDSSENTEAFF.

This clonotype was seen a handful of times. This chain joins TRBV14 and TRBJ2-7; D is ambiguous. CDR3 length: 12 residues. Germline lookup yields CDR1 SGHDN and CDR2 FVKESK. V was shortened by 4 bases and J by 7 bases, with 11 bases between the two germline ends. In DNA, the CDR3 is TGTGCCAGCAGCCGCATCGTGGGGGAGCAGTACTTC. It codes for CASSRIVGEQYF.

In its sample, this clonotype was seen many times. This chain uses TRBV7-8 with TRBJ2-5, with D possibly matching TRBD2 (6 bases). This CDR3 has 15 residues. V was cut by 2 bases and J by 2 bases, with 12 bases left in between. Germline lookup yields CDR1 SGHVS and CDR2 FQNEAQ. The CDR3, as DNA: TGTGCCAGCAGCTTATGGCCGGGACTGCAAGAGACCCAGTACTTC. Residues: CASSLWPGLQETQYF.

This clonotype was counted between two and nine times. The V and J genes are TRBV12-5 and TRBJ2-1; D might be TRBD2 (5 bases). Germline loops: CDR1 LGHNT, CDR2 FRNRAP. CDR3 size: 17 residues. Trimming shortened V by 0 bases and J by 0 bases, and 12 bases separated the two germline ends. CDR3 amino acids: CASGLVRERLSYNEQFF. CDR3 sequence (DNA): TGTGCTAGTGGTTTGGTACGAGAGCGGCTCTCCTACAATGAGCAGTTCTTC.

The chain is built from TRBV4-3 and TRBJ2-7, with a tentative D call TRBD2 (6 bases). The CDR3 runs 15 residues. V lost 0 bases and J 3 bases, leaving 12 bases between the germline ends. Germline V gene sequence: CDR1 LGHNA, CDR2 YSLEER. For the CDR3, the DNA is TGCGCCAGCAGCCAAGACAGGAGCGGGCTCTACGAGCAGTACTTC. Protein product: CASSQDRSGLYEQYF.

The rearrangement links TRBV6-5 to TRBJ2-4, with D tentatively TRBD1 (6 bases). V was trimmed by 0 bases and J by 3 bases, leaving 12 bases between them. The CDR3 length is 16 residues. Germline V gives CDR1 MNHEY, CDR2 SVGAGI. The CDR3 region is CASSYSLQGSKNIQYF. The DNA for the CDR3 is TGTGCCAGCAGTTACTCTTTGCAGGGGAGCAAAAACATTCAGTACTTC.

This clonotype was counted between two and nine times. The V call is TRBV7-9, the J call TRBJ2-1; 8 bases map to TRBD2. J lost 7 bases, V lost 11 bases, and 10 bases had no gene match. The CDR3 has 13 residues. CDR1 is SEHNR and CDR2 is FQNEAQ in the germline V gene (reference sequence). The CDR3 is CAALRREVNEQFF. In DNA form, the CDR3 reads TGTGCCGCCCTACGGCGGGAGGTGAATGAGCAGTTCTTC.